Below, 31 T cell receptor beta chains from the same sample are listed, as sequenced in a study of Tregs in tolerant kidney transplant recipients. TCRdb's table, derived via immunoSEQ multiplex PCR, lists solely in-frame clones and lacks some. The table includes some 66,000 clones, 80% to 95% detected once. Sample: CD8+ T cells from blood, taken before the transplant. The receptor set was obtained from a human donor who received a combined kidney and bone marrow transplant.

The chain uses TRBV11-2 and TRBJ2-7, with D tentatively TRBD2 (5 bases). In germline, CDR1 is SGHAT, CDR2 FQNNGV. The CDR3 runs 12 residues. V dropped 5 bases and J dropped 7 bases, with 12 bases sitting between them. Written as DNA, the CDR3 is TGTGCCAGCAGCGCACTAGTGGTGGAGCAGTACTTC. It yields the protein CASSALVVEQYF.

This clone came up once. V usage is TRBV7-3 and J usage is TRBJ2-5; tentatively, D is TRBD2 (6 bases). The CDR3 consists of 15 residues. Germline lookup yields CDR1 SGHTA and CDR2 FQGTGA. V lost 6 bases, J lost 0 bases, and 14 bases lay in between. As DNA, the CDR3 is TGTGCCAGCAGTCTGGGGGGTGGGCACCAAGAGACCCAGTACTTC. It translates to CASSLGGGHQETQYF. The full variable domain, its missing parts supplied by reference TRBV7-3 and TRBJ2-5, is GAGVSQTPSNKVTEKGKYVELRCDPISGHTALYWYRQSLGQGPEFLIYFQGTGAADDSGLPNDRFFAVRPEGSVSTLKIQRTERGDSAVYLCASSLGGGHQETQYFGPGTRLLVL.

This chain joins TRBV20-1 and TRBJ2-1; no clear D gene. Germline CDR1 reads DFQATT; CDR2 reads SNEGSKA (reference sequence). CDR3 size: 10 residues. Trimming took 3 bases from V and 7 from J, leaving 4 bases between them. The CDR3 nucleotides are TGCAGTGCTAGCGTAAATGAGCAGTTCTTC. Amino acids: CSASVNEQFF.

DNA of the CDR3: TGTGTCAGAAGCAGCTCTGCGGAATTTTGCTCTGGAAACACCATATATTTT. This translates into CVRSSSAEFCSGNTIYF. This sequence joins TRBV7-5 and TRBJ1-3. TRBV7-5 constitutes a pseudogene. CDR3 length: 17 residues.

The CDR3 nucleotides are TGTGCCAGCAGTTACTCGAGCGGGGAGGGGTACAATGAGCAGTTCTTC. This encodes CASSYSSGEGYNEQFF. The V call is TRBV6-5, the J call TRBJ2-1; the match to TRBD2 covers 7 bases. Germline-derived CDR1 and CDR2 are MNHEY and SVGAGI. With V trimmed by 0 bases and J by 4 bases, 6 bases remained unmatched. CDR3 size: 16 residues.

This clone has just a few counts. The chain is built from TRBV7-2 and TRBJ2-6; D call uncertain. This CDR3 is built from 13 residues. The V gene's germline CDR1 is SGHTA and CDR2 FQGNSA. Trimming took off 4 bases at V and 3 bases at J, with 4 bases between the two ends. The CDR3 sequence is CASSSVGANVLTF. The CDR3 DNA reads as TGTGCCAGCAGCTCGGTTGGGGCCAACGTCCTGACTTTC.

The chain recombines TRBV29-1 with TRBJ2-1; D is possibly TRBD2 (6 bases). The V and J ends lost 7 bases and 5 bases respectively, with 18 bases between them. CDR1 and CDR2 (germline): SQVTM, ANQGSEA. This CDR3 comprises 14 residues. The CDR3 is CSDSGTFDNNEQFF. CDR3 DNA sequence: TGCAGCGACTCCGGGACTTTCGATAACAATGAGCAGTTCTTC.

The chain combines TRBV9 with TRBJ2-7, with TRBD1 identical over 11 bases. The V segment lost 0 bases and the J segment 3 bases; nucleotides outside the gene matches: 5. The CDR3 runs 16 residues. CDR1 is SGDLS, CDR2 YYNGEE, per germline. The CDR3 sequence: CASSVGGGQGVYEQYF. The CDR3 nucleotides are TGTGCCAGCAGCGTAGGTGGGGGACAGGGGGTCTACGAGCAGTACTTC. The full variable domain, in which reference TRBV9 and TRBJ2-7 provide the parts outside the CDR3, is DSGVTQTPKHLITATGQRVTLRCSPRSGDLSVYWYQQSLDQGLQFLIQYYNGEERAKGNILERFSAQQFPDLHSELNLSSLELGDSALYFCASSVGGGQGVYEQYFGPGTRLTVT.

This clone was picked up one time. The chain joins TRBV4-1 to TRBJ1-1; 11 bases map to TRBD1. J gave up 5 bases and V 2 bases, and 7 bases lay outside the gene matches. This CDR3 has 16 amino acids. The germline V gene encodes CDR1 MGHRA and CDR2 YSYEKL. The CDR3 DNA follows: TGCGCCAGCAGCCAATTCGGACAGGGGGCAGCTACTGAAGCTTTCTTT. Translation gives CASSQFGQGAATEAFF.

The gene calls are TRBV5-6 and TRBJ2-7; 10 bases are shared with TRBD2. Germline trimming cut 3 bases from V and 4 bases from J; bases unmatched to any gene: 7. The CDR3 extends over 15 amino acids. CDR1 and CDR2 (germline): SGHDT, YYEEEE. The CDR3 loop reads CASSSQLAGRYEQYF. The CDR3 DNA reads TGTGCCAGCAGCTCCCAACTAGCGGGGCGGTACGAGCAGTACTTC.

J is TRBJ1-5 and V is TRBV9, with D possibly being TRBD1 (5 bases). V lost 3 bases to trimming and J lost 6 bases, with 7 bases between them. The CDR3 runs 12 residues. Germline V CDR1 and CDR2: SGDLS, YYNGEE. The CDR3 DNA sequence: TGTGCCAGCAGCGGGGGGGGTCAGCCCCAGCATTTT. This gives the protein CASSGGGQPQHF.

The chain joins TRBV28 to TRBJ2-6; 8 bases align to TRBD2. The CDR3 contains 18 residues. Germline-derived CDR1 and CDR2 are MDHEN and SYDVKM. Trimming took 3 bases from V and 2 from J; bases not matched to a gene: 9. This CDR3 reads CASSLLSGDEAGANVLTF. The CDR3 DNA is TGTGCCAGCAGTTTGCTTAGCGGGGACGAAGCTGGGGCCAACGTCCTGACTTTC.

The CDR3: CASSLAGQRIYGYTF. The CDR3 coding sequence is TGTGCCAGCAGCCTGGCGGGACAGCGGATTTATGGCTACACCTTC. The V gene is TRBV7-9, the J gene TRBJ1-2, with 7 bases matching TRBD1. The CDR3 has 15 amino acids. Per germline, CDR1 SEHNR and CDR2 FQNEAQ (reference sequence). J was trimmed by 5 bases and V by 5 bases; bases with no gene match: 11.

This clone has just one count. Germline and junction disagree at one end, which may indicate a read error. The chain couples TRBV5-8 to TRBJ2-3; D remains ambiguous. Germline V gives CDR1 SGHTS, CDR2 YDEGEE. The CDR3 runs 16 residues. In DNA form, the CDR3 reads TGTGCCAGCAGCTTCCCAACTCTAGTAATCACGGATATGCAGTATTTT. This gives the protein CASSFPTLVITDMQYF.

CDR3 loop: CASSLVRRYQETQYF. As DNA, the CDR3 is TGTGCCAGCAGCTTAGTTCGGCGGTACCAAGAGACCCAGTACTTC. V is TRBV7-9 and J is TRBJ2-5; D ambiguous. The CDR3 consists of 15 residues. Germline V lookup: CDR1 SEHNR, CDR2 FQNEAQ (reference sequence). V gave up 1 base and J gave up 0 bases, with 9 bases separating them.

CDR3 amino acids: CASSLELTQLRTDTQYF. The CDR3 nucleotides read TGCGCCAGCAGCTTGGAATTGACTCAATTAAGGACAGATACGCAGTATTTT. The rearrangement links TRBV5-1 to TRBJ2-3; D is uncertain. Germline values: CDR1 SGHRS, CDR2 YFSETQ. Between the trimmed V and J ends, which lost 0 bases and 3 bases, there was a span of 17 bases. CDR3 length: 17 residues.

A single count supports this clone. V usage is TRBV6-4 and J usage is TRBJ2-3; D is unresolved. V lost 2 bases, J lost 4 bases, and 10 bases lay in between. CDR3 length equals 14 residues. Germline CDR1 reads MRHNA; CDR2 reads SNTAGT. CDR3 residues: CASSDPLYADTQYF. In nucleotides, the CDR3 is TGTGCCAGCAGTGACCCACTTTACGCAGATACGCAGTATTTT.

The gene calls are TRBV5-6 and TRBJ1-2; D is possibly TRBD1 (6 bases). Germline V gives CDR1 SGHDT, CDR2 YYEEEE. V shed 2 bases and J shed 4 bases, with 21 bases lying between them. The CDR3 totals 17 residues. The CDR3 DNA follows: TGTGCCAGCAGCTTCGGCGGGGGCTCAACTCTTAGCTATGGCTACACCTTC. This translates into CASSFGGGSTLSYGYTF. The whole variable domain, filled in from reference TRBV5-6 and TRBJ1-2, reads DAGVTQSPTHLIKTRGQQVTLRCSPKSGHDTVSWYQQALGQGPQFIFQYYEEEERQRGNFPDRFSGHQFPNYSSELNVNALLLGDSALYLCASSFGGGSTLSYGYTFGSGTRLTVV.

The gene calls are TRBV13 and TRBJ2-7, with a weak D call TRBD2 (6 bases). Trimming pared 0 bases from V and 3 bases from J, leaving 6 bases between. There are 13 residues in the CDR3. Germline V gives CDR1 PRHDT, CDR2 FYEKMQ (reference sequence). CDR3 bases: TGTGCCAGCAGCTTAGGGCGGGACTACGAGCAGTACTTC. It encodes CASSLGRDYEQYF.

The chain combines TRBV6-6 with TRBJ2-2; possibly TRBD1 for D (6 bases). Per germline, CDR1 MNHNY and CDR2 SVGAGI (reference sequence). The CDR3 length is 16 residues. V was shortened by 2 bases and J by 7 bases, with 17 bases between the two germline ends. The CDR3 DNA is TGTGCCAGCAGTTACACCGGGACATCCTCGTTCGGGGAGCTGTTTTTT. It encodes CASSYTGTSSFGELFF.

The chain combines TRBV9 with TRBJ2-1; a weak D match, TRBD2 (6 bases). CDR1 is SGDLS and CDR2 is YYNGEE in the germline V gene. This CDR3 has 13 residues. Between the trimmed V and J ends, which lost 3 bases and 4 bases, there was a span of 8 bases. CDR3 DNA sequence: TGTGCCAGCAGCGGGAGGGGTTACAATGAGCAGTTCTTC. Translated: CASSGRGYNEQFF.

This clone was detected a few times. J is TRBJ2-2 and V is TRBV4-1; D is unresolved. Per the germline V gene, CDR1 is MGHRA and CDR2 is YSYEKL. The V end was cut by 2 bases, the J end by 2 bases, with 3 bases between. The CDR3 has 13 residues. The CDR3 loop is CASSQPNTGELFF. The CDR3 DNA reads TGCGCCAGCAGCCAACCTAACACCGGGGAGCTGTTTTTT.

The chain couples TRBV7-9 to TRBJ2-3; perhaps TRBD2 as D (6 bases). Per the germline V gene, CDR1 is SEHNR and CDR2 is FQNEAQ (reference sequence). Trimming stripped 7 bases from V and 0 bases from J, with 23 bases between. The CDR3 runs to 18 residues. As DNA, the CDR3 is TGTGCCAGCACCCTTGACGCGGGGATCTTAACTAGCACAGATACGCAGTATTTT. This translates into CASTLDAGILTSTDTQYF.

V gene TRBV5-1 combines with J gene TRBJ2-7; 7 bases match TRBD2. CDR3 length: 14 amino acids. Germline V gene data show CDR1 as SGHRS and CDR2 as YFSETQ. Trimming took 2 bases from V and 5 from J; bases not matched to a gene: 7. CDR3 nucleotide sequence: TGCGCCAGCAGCTTACTCGCGGGAGCAAACGAGCAGTACTTC. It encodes CASSLLAGANEQYF.

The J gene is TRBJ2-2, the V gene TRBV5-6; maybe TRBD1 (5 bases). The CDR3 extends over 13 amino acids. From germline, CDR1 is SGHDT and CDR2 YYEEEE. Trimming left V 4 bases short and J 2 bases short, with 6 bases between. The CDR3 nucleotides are TGTGCCAGCAGCCAGGGAAACACCGGGGAGCTGTTTTTT. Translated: CASSQGNTGELFF.

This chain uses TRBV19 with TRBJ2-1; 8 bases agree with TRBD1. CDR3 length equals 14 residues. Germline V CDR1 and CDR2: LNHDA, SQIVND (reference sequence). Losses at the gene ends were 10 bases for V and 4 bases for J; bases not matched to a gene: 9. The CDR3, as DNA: TGTGCCACCACAGGGGGAGGATCGTACAATGAGCAGTTCTTC. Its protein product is CATTGGGSYNEQFF.

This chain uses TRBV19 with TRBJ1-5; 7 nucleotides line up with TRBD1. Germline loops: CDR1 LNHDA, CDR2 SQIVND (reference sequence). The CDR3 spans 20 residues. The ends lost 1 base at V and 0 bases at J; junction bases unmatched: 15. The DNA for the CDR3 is TGTGCCAGTAGTATAGGGCCCCCCGGGACAGAGATTTATAGCAATCAGCCCCAGCATTTT. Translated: CASSIGPPGTEIYSNQPQHF.

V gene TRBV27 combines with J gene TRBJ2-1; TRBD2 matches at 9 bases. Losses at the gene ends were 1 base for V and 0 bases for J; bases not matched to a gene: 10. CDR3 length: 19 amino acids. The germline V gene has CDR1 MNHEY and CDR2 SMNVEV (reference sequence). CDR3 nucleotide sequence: TGTGCCAGCAGTTTATGGGTGGGGGCTAGCGGGGTCTCCTACAATGAGCAGTTCTTC. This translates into CASSLWVGASGVSYNEQFF.

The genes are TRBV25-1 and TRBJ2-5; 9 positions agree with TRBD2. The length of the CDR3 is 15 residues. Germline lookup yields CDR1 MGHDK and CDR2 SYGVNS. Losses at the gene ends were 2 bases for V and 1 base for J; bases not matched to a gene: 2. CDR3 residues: CASSELAGTQETQYF. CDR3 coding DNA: TGTGCCAGCAGTGAACTAGCGGGGACCCAAGAGACCCAGTACTTC.

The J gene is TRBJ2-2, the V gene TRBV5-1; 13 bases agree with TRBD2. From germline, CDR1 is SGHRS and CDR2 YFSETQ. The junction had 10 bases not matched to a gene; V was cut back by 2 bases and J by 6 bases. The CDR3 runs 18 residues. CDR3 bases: TGCGCCAGCAGCTTACGCCAAACTAGCGGGAGGGCACCCGGGGAGCTGTTTTTT. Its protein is CASSLRQTSGRAPGELFF.

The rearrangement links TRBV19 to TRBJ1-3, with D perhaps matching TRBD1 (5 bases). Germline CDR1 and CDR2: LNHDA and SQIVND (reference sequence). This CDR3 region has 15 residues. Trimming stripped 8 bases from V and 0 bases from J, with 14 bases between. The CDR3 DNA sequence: TGTGCCAGTCCATTCCGGGGGAGCTCTGGAAACACCATATATTTT. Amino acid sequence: CASPFRGSSGNTIYF.